This T cell receptor beta chain was identified during a study of T cells after yellow fever vaccination (dated by TCRdb to about 2019). For context, the study as a whole: Libraries from fractions with low cell numbers were prepared with the SMART-Seq v4 Ultra Low Input RNA kit. The cohort comprised two healthy male donors, one aged 18 to 29 and one aged 30 to 40 years. Bulk PBMC replicates and cell subsets were isolated from blood drawn at multiple timepoints before and after both primary and secondary immunization. To follow T-cell clones before and after both primary and booster YFV17D yellow fever vaccination, bulk TCR alpha and beta repertoires underwent longitudinal sequencing. The research as a whole found: Computational filtering was required because FACS-sorted repertoires could contain abundant contaminating clonotypes from the bulk population. Because the study included only a couple of donors, the extent to which the findings can be generalized is limited. Most clones expanded after primary vaccination were re-detected after the booster (just under 97% of CD4 and approximately 85% of CD8), suggesting broad memory maintenance. A small fraction of clonotypes showed up in both the CD4 and CD8 compartments, probably as a result of convergent recombination. Compared with the primary T-cell response, the secondary T-cell response was weaker but faster, peaking on day 5 rather than day 15.

This clonotype came up a few times. Its antigen is unknown. No much larger clone exists at a distance of one base, and base qualities are not known. CDR1 and CDR2 (MNHEY, SMNVEV) derive from the germline V gene (reference sequence). Including the terminal cysteine and phenylalanine, the CDR3 comprises 13 residues. The retained sequence is limited to the CDR3, 39 bases, with the frame set at the first base. V loses 6 bases, J loses 3 bases, and the germline ends lie 10 bases apart. TCR cDNA was made using 5'RACE template switching, a step that added a universal primer site and unique molecular identifiers. Priming for cDNA synthesis came from both the TCR alpha and TCR beta constant segments. Library amplification used two PCR steps, and the second PCR step added sample barcodes and sequencing adapters. Libraries were sequenced on Illumina HiSeq 2500 (2x100 bp) or NovaSeq (2x150 bp). As for how the authors treated the data: MIGEC was used to demultiplex reads and collapse the reads into UMI consensus sequences, and MiXCR was used for V(D)J alignment. Using edgeR on replicate PBMC samples, clonotypes were called vaccine-responding if FDR was below 0.01 and the log2 fold change was above 5 up to day 15. Each bulk clonotype received a CD4 or CD8 identity based on whether the sequenced CD4 or CD8 repertoire contained that clonotype at higher abundance. TCRdb's own reprocessing of the public reads used fastp at Q25 and MiXCR and kept productive beta chains. Identical CDR3 protein sequences are pooled into one entry, listed with their most common genes and DNA. TCRdb's processing, not the study's, gives the V and J calls here. This sample has 450,000 to 650,000 distinct CDR3 sequences in its table, and approximately 15% of those were observed once. The ten largest clones represent around 15% of the sample.

In the paper's terms, the treatment or condition label means: live attenuated yellow fever vaccine strain. At every blood-draw timepoint, two biological replicates of bulk PBMCs were collected. A standard Ficoll-Paque protocol was used to isolate PBMCs from peripheral blood. TriZol was used to extract RNA from bulk PBMCs, CD4 and CD8 fractions, and dextramer-positive and dextramer-negative fractions. The chain employs TRBV27 and TRBJ2-3, with no reliable assignment of the D segment. The sequence was obtained from a young man who received the YFV17D yellow fever vaccine. The sample was PBMCs, taken on the day of the yellow fever booster vaccination. The bases are TGTGCCAGCAGGCAGTCTCGGACAGATACGCAGTATTTT. The encoded protein is CASRQSRTDTQYF.